This T cell receptor (beta chain) was sequenced during a study of human T cells and chemical hapten exposure. CDR1 and CDR2 from the germline V gene are DFQATT and SNEGSKA (reference sequence). CDR3 length equals 15 residues. The V gene lost 4 bases and the J gene lost 0 bases, with 13 bases spanning the gap. Each cDNA molecule in the library carried unique molecular identifiers. MiXCR, run by TCRdb on the RACE reads, gives a single entry per CDR3 protein. The sample includes 80,000 to 100,000 distinct CDR3 sequences, 9.3% of them seen just once. The time point here: patch test 2, 6 weeks after DPC sensitization. The treatment is: therapeutic diphenylcyclopropenone sensitization with weekly scalp DPC.

This TCR was sampled from a woman aged 40 to 50 with alopecia areata. Some clones in this sample may be carry-over from other donors' samples. V and J are TRBV20-1 and TRBJ1-5; D might be TRBD1 (6 bases). Source: whole blood, taken in connection with sensitization to the hapten diphenylcyclopropenone (DPC). This CDR3 reads CSAMGRGASNQPQHF. For the CDR3, the DNA is TGCAGTGCTATGGGACGGGGGGCTAGCAATCAGCCCCAGCATTTT.